The clone carrying this TCR beta chain has just a few counts. Its specificity is unknown. The data belong to a study of T cells in Graves' hyperthyroidism and ophthalmopathy. Study in general: Peripheral blood draws took place at initial diagnosis, ahead of any treatment. Study results and caveats: Appearing also in blood were most of the thyroid clonotypes expanded above 0.001.

The study included ophthalmopathy patients with Clinical Activity Score at least 3, NOSPECS grade at least 4 and duration under 3 months. The source of the PBMCs was 10 ml of fresh peripheral blood. Using RNA transcripts as the source, TCR beta CDR3 regions were amplified. The HTBI primer set was used in a first-round RT-PCR of the TCR CDR3. TCRdb re-analysed the multiplex PCR reads in MiXCR, keeping a single row per CDR3 protein. This table holds about 370,000 distinct CDR3 sequences, over 12% found once. This CDR3 is 14 amino acids long. CDR1 SGHTA and CDR2 FQGNSA come from the germline V gene. V was trimmed by 2 bases and J by 1 base, leaving 8 bases between them.

Sequenced material: blood. The source is a woman aged 55-75 years with Graves' ophthalmopathy. The J gene is TRBJ2-5, the V gene TRBV7-2, with D possibly matching TRBD2 (5 bases). The CDR3 DNA follows: TGTGCCAGCAGCTTAATGCGGGCCCAAGAGACCCAGTACTTC. As protein: CASSLMRAQETQYF.